This TCR beta chain was sequenced in a study of control samples from healthy donors and cancer patients. Germline V gene lookup returns CDR1 LGHNA and CDR2 YNFKEQ. The CDR3 has 16 residues. Trimming at V came to 1 base and at J to 4 bases, leaving 3 bases not matched to a gene. TCRdb's copy holds only in-frame clones and misses some; the assay was immunoSEQ multiplex PCR. The table has about 180,000 clones, nearly 90% seen once. The gene calls are TRBV4-2 and TRBJ2-1; 11 nucleotides line up with TRBD2. The sample taken for sequencing was blood. This receptor was taken from a woman aged 50 to 60 in good health. The CDR3 DNA reads TGTGCCAGCAGCCAAGCCGGGACTAGCGGATACAATGAGCAGTTCTTC. Its protein product is CASSQAGTSGYNEQFF.